These T cell receptor beta chains were read from a single sample in a study of naive and memory T cell subsets. TCRdb used MiXCR to reprocess the UMI-ligation and nested PCR reads, holding one entry per CDR3 protein. The top ten hold 2.8% of the sample, which has around 100,000 distinct CDR3 sequences, 13% to 15% seen once. Sequenced sample: naive CD8+ T cells from blood. All receptors come from a human donor in good health. Each CDR3 is given with its conserved first and last residue.

V,CDR3
TRBV6-2/TRBV6-3,CASTDRGDLNTEAFF
TRBV29-1,CSSAKGSGTDTQYF
TRBV27,CASSLSGQSNYGYTF
TRBV12-3/TRBV12-4,CASSSLGVSYEQYF
TRBV20-1,CSADPLGTLHDTQYF
TRBV6-5,CASSYGGGAYEQYF
TRBV9,CASSVDGDSYEQYF
TRBV7-3,CASSTTSSGTNEQFF
TRBV6-1,CASIDRATPREQYF
TRBV4-3,CASSGTSEYNEQFF
TRBV29-1,CSVEDHGQETQYF
TRBV20-1,CSARDSPLRDPTLMNTEAFF
TRBV20-1,CSAGDGQTMNTEAFF
TRBV7-9,CASSSTHYEQYF
TRBV9,CASGGGQLNTEAFF
TRBV5-1,CASKPRDSSYEQYF
TRBV5-1,CASSTGTGSAETQYF
TRBV7-8,CASSLGWADGYTF
TRBV7-9,CASSLGAGEQPQHF
TRBV20-1,CSARDRLRDALSLSSYNEQFF
TRBV4-3,CASSQEARGPYNEQFF
TRBV6-5,CASSPASASAEQFF
TRBV7-9,CASSSGKVYEQYF
TRBV5-6,CASSLITGKVTEAFF
TRBV4-3,CASSQVSGGQYEQYF
TRBV5-5,CASSPGGGNQPQHF
TRBV27,CASSLGVRNIQYF
TRBV29-1,CSSGGAFSTDTQYF
TRBV13,CASSSPPGLAGGANEQFF
TRBV7-9,CASSLGTNLAKNIQYF
TRBV3-2,CASSQVCPVRAGGPPPNNEQFF
TRBV20-1,CSARGQGNHEQYF
TRBV24-1,CATSAGTDTQYF
TRBV7-2,CASSSLLAGLETQYF